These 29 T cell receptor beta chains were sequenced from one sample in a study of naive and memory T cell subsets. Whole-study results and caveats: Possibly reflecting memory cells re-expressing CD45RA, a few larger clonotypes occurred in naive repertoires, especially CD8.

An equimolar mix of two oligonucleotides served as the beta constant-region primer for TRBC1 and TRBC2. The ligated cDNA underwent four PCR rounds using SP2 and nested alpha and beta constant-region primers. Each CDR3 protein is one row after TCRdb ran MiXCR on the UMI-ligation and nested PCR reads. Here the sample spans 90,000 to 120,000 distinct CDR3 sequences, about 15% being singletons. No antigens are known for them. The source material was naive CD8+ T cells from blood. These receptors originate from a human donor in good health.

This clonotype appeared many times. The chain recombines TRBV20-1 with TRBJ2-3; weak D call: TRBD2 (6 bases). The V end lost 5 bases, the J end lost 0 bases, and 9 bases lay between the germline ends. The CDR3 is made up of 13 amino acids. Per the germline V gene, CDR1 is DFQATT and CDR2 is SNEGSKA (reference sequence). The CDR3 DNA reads TGCAGTGCTGGCCGGGGGAGCACAGATACGCAGTATTTT. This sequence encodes CSAGRGSTDTQYF.

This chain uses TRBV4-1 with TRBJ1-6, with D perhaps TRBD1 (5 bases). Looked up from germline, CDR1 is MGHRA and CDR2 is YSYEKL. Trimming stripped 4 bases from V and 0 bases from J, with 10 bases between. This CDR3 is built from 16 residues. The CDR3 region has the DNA TGCGCCAGCAGCCCAACGGGACTCTCCTATAATTCACCCCTCCACTTT. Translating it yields CASSPTGLSYNSPLHF.

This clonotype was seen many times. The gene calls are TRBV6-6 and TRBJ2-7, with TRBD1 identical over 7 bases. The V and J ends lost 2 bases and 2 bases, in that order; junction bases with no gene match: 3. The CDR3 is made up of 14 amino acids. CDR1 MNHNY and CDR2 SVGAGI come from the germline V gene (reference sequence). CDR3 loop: CASSYGDSTYEQYF. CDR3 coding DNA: TGTGCCAGCAGTTACGGGGACAGCACCTACGAGCAGTACTTC.

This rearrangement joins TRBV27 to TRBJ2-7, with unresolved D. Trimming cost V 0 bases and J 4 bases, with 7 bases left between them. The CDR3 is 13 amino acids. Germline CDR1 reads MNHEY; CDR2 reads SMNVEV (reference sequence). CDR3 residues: CASSLSPEYEQYF. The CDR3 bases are TGTGCCAGCAGTTTATCACCCGAGTACGAGCAGTACTTC.

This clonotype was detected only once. CDR3 sequence reads: CASIQYRARLKLDTQYF. The CDR3 nucleotides are TGTGCCAGCATCCAATATCGGGCCCGACTAAAATTAGATACGCAGTATTTT. V and J are TRBV5-6 and TRBJ2-3; D is possibly TRBD2 (5 bases). This CDR3 is built from 17 residues. CDR1 is SGHDT, CDR2 YYEEEE, per germline. The ends were cut back, 6 bases at V and 5 bases at J, with 25 bases in the middle.

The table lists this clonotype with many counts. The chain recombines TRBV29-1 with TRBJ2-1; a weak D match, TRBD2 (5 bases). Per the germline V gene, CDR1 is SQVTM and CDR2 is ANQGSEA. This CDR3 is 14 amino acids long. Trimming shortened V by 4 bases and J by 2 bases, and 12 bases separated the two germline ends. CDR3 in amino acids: CSVVGGLAYNEQFF. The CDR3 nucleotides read TGCAGCGTTGTGGGTGGACTGGCCTACAATGAGCAGTTCTTC.

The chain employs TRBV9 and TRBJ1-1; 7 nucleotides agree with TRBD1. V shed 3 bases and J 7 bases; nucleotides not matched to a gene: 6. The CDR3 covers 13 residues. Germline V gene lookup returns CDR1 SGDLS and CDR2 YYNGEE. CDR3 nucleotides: TGTGCCAGCAGCGAGAGAGACAGGGTTGAAGCTTTCTTT. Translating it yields CASSERDRVEAFF.

The DNA of the CDR3 is TGCAGTGCTAGAGACGGGGGAGGGGGCTATTCACCCCTCCACTTT. This gives the protein CSARDGGGGYSPLHF. The genes are TRBV20-1 and TRBJ1-6; TRBD1 matches at 7 bases. The germline gives CDR1 DFQATT, CDR2 SNEGSKA (reference sequence). J lost 8 bases, V lost 0 bases, and 7 bases had no gene match. This CDR3 is built from 15 residues.

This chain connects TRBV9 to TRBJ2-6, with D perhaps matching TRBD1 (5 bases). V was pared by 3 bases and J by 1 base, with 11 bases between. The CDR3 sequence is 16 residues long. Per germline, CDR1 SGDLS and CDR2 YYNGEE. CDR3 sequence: CASSGGGRSGANVLTF. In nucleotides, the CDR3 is TGTGCCAGCAGCGGGGGCGGAAGGTCTGGGGCCAACGTCCTGACTTTC.

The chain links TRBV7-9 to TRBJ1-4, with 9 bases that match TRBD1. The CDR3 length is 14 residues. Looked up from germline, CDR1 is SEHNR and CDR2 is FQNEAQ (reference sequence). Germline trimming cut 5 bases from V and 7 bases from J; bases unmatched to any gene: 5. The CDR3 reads CASSAATGGEKLFF. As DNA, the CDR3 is TGTGCCAGCAGCGCCGCGACAGGGGGTGAAAAACTGTTTTTT. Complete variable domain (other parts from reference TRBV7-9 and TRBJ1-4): DTGVSQNPRHKITKRGQNVTFRCDPISEHNRLYWYRQTLGQGPEFLTYFQNEAQLEKSRLLSDRFSAERPKGSFSTLEIQRTEQGDSAMYLCASSAATGGEKLFFGSGTQLSVL.

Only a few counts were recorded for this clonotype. The chain's CDR3 is CASSPEGREIPATNTGELFF. The CDR3 DNA is TGTGCCAGCTCACCAGAGGGGCGGGAGATCCCCGCTACGAACACCGGGGAGCTGTTTTTT. The V gene is TRBV18, the J gene TRBJ2-2, with 7 positions matching TRBD2. The V segment lost 2 bases and the J segment 0 bases; nucleotides outside the gene matches: 15. CDR1 and CDR2 (germline): KGHSH, LQKENI. The length of the CDR3 is 20 residues.

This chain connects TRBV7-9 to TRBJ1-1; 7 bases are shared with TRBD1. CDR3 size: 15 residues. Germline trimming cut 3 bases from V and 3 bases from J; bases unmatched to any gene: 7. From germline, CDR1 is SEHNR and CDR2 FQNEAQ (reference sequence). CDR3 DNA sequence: TGTGCCAGCAGCTTGAGGACAGGAAGGGACACTGAAGCTTTCTTT. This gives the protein CASSLRTGRDTEAFF. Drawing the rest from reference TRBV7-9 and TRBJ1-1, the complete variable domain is DTGVSQNPRHKITKRGQNVTFRCDPISEHNRLYWYRQTLGQGPEFLTYFQNEAQLEKSRLLSDRFSAERPKGSFSTLEIQRTEQGDSAMYLCASSLRTGRDTEAFFGQGTRLTVV.

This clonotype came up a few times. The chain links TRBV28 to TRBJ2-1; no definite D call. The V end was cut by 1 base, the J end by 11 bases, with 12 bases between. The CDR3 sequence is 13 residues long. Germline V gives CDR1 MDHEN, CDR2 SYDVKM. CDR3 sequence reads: CASSLSHYQQQFF. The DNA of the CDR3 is TGTGCCAGCAGTTTATCCCACTACCAGCAGCAGTTCTTC.

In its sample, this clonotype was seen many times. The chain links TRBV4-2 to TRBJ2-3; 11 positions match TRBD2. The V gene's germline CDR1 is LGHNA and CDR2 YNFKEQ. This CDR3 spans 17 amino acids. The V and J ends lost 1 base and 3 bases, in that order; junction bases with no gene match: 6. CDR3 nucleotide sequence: TGTGCCAGCAGCCAAGGGGAAACTAGCGGGAGTACAGATACGCAGTATTTT. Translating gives CASSQGETSGSTDTQYF.

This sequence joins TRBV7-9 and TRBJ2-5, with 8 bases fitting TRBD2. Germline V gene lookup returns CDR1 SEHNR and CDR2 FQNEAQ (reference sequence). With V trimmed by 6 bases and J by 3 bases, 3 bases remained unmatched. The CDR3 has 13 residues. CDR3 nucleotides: TGTGCCAGCAGATCGGGGGGGGAAGAGACCCAGTACTTC. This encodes CASRSGGEETQYF.

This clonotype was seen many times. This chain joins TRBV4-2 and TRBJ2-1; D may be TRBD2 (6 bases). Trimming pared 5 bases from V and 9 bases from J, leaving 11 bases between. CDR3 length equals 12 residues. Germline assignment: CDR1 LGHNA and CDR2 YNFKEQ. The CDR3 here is CASSFRRVEQFF. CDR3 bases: TGTGCCAGCAGCTTTAGGAGGGTTGAGCAGTTCTTC.

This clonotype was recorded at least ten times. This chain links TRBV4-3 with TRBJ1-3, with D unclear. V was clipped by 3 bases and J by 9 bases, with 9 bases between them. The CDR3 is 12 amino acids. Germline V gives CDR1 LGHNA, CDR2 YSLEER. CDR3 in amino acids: CASSHLGGTIYF. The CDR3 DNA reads TGCGCCAGCAGCCATCTCGGCGGCACCATATATTTT.

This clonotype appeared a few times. In DNA form, the CDR3 reads TGTGCCAGCAGCCCCTTAGGCACAGTTAGCACAGATACGCAGTATTTT. Translating gives CASSPLGTVSTDTQYF. The chain links TRBV3-1 to TRBJ2-3; D uncertain. Germline values: CDR1 LGHDT, CDR2 YNNKEL (reference sequence). V lost 4 bases and J lost 0, with 14 bases in between. The CDR3 sequence is 16 residues long.

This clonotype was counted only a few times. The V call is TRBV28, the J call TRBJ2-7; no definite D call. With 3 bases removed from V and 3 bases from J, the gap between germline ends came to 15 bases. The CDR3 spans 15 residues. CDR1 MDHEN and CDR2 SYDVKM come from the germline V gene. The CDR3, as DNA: TGTGCCAGCAGTTTCGCCCGAATTGGCCGCTACGAGCAGTACTTC. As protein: CASSFARIGRYEQYF.

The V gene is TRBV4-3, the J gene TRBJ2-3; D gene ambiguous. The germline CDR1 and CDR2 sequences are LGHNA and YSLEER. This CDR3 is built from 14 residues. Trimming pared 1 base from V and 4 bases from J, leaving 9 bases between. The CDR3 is CASSQVLVPDTQYF. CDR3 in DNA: TGCGCCAGCAGCCAAGTTCTAGTTCCAGATACGCAGTATTTT.

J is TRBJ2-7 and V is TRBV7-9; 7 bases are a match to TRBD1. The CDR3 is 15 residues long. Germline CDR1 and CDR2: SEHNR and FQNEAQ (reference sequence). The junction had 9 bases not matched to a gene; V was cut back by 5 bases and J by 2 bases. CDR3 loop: CASSPRDSLTYEQYF. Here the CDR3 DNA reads TGTGCCAGCAGCCCGAGGGACAGCCTTACCTACGAGCAGTACTTC.

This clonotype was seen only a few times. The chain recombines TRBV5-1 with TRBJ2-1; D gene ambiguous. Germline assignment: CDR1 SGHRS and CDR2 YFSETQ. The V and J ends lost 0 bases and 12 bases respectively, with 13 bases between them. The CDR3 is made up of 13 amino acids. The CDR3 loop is CASSLADARAQFF. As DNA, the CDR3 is TGCGCCAGCAGCTTGGCCGATGCTAGGGCGCAGTTCTTC.

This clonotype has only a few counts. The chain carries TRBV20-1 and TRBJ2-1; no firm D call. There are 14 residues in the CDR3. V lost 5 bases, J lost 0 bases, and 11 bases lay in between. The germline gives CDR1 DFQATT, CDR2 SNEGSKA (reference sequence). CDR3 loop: CSALQALSYNEQFF. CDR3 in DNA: TGCAGTGCTCTTCAAGCCCTCTCCTACAATGAGCAGTTCTTC.

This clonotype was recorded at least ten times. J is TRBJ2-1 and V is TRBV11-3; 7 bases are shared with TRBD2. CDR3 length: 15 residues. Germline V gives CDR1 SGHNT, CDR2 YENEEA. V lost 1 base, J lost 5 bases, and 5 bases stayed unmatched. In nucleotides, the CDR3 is TGTGCCAGCAGCTTAGGGGGAGGGGCTGACAATGAGCAGTTCTTC. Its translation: CASSLGGGADNEQFF.

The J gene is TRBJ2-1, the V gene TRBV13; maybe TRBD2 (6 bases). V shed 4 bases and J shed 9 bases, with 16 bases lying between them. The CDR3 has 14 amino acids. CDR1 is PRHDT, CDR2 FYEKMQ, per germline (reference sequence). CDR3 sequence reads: CASSSPGLRGEQFF. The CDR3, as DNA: TGTGCCAGCAGCTCCCCGGGACTCCGCGGTGAGCAGTTCTTC. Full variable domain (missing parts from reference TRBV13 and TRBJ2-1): AAGVIQSPRHLIKEKRETATLKCYPIPRHDTVYWYQQGPGQDPQFLISFYEKMQSDKGSIPDRFSAQQFSDYHSELNMSSLELGDSALYFCASSSPGLRGEQFFGPGTRLTVL.

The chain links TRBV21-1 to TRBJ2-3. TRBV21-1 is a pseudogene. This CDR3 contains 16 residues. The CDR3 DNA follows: TGTGCCAGCAGCTCTAGGATACGACTCTATGCGGATACGCAGTATTTT. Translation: CASSSRIRLYADTQYF.

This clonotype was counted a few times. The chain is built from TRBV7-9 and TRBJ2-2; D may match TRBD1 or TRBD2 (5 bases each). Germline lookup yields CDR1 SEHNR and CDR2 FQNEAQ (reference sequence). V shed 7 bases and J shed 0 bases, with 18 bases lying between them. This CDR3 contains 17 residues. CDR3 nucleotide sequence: TGTGCCAGCATACATCCGGACGGGGCCGCGAACACCGGGGAGCTGTTTTTT. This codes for CASIHPDGAANTGELFF.

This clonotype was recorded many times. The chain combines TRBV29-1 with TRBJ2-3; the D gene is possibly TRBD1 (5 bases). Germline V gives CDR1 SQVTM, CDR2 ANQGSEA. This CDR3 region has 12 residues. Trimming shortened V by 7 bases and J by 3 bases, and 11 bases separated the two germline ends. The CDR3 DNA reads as TGCAGCGCTGGGGCCGGAACAGATACGCAGTATTTT. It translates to CSAGAGTDTQYF.

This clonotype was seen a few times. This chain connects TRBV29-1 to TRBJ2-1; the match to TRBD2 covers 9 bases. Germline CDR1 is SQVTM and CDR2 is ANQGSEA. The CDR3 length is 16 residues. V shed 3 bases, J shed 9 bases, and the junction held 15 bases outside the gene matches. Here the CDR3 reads CSVESVGGGAHREQFF. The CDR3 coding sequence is TGCAGCGTTGAGAGCGTGGGCGGGGGGGCCCATCGTGAGCAGTTCTTC.